What follows is one T cell receptor beta chain and its context. Its matching antigen is unknown. This specimen comes from a study of T cell repertoires in cytomegalovirus infection. For the study at large: Public TCR beta signatures marked donors with CMV infection and the matching HLA.

Regarding the study as a whole: In two of eight donors, the top clonotype was HLA-C-restricted CMV-specific. Cumulated frequencies of public TCR beta families served to identify carriers of CMV plus the relevant HLA.

TCRdb reprocessed the reads via MiXCR and lists one record per CDR3 protein. Of approximately 400,000 distinct CDR3 sequences listed, around 32% are singletons. V lost 5 bases, J lost 4 bases, and 6 bases stayed unmatched. Per germline, CDR1 MNHEY and CDR2 SVGEGT. This CDR3 contains 14 residues. The sequenced sample consisted of PBMCs. The source of this sequence is a human donor in good health (CMV status not recorded). Some clones in this sample may be carry-over from other donors' samples. V gene TRBV6-2 or TRBV6-3 combines with J gene TRBJ2-5; 8 nucleotides agree with TRBD1. This CDR3 reads CASSRPGQAETQYF. For the CDR3, the DNA is TGTGCCAGCAGTCGGCCGGGACAGGCAGAGACCCAGTACTTC.